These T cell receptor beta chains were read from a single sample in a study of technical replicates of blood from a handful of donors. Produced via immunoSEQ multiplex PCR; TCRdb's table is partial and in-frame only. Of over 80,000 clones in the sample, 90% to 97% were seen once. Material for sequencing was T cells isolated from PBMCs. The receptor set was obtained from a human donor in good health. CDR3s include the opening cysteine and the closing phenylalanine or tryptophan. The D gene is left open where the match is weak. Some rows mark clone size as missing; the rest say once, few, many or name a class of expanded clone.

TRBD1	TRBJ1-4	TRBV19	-	CASSGTDNEKLFF	TGTGCCAGTAGCGGGACAGATAATGAAAAACTGTTTTTT
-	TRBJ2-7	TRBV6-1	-	CASAWGHSYEQYF	TGTGCCAGCGCGTGGGGACACTCCTACGAGCAGTACTTC
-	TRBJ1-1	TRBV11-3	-	CASSLDSQGYAEAFF	TGTGCCAGCAGCTTAGATTCCCAGGGGTACGCTGAAGCTTTCTTT
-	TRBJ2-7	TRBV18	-	CASSPRRTKEEQYF	TGTGCCAGCTCACCACGTAGGACTAAGGAGGAGCAGTACTTC
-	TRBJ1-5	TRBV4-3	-	CASSQDFLGWGQPQHF	TGCGCCAGCAGCCAAGATTTTCTAGGGTGGGGCCAGCCCCAGCATTTT
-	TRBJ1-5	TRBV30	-	CAWSVGRVGQPQHF	TGTGCCTGGAGTGTAGGGAGGGTTGGTCAGCCCCAGCATTTT
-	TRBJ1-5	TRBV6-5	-	CASSYSSFGGQPQHF	TGTGCCAGCAGTTACTCGAGCTTCGGGGGTCAGCCCCAGCATTTT
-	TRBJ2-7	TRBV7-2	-	CASSLQGNYEQYF	TGTGCCAGCAGCTTACAGGGAAACTACGAGCAGTACTTC
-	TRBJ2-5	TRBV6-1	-	CASSEPQFSEETQYF	TGTGCCAGCAGTGAACCACAGTTCTCCGAAGAGACCCAGTACTTC
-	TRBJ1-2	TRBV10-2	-	CASSESGRAPSHYGYTF	TGCGCCAGCAGTGAGTCCGGGAGGGCCCCCTCCCACTATGGCTACACCTTC
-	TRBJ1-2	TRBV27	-	CASSSFQGPFYGYTF	TGTGCCAGCAGTTCGTTTCAGGGGCCCTTCTATGGCTACACCTTC
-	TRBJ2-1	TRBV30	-	CAWSVGSGPEQFF	TGTGCCTGGAGTGTAGGTAGCGGCCCCGAGCAGTTCTTC
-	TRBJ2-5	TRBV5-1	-	CASSLSAIEVETQYF	TGCGCCAGCAGCTTGAGCGCTATCGAGGTCGAGACCCAGTACTTC
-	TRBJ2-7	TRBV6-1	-	CASSEVALEQYF	TGTGCCAGCAGTGAGGTAGCCTTGGAGCAGTACTTC
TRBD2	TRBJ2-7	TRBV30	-	CASGGTYEQYF	TGTGCCTCCGGGGGGACCTACGAGCAGTACTTC
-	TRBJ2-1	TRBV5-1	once	CASSLGVYEQFF	TGCGCCAGCAGCTTAGGGGTATATGAGCAGTTCTTC
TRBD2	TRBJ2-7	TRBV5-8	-	CASSLIDRLAAYEQYF	TGTGCCAGCAGCTTAATTGATAGACTAGCGGCCTACGAGCAGTACTTC
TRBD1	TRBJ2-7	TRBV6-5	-	CASSYSTGQISYEQYF	TGTGCCAGCAGTTACTCGACGGGACAGATCTCCTACGAGCAGTACTTC
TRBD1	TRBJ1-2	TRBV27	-	CASSLAPGTGEYGYTF	TGTGCCAGCAGCCTCGCCCCGGGGACAGGGGAATATGGCTACACCTTC
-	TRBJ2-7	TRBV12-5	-	CASGPEMTGHEQYF	TGTGCTAGTGGCCCAGAAATGACAGGCCACGAGCAGTACTTC
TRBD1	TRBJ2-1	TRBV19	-	CASSEPGQGFNEQFF	TGTGCCAGTAGTGAACCGGGACAGGGCTTCAATGAGCAGTTCTTC
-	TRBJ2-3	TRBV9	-	CASSVGLTDTQYF	TGTGCCAGCAGCGTAGGGCTCACAGATACGCAGTATTTT
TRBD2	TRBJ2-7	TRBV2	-	CASSGLAGGLSSYEQYF	TGTGCCAGCAGTGGACTAGCGGGAGGCTTGAGCTCCTACGAGCAGTACTTC
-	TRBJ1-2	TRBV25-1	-	CASTWSNHYGYTF	TGTGCCAGCACCTGGAGTAACCACTATGGCTACACCTTC
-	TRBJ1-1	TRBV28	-	CASSLMSGMNTEAFF	TGTGCCAGCAGTTTAATGAGCGGTATGAACACTGAAGCTTTCTTT
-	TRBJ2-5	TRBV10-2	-	CASSDKRLQETQYF	TGCGCCAGCAGTGATAAGCGGCTTCAAGAGACCCAGTACTTC
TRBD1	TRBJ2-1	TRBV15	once	CATSRDQDRGNEQFF	TGTGCCACCAGCAGAGATCAGGACAGGGGCAATGAGCAGTTCTTC
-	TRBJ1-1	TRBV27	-	CASSLSIGALTEAFF	TGTGCCAGCAGTTTATCGATTGGGGCGCTCACTGAAGCTTTCTTT
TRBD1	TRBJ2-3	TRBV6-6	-	CASERGTGITDTQYF	TGTGCCAGCGAAAGAGGGACAGGGATAACAGATACGCAGTATTTT
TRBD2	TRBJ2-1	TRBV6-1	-	CASSEYPGGPYNEQFF	TGTGCCAGCAGTGAATATCCGGGAGGGCCCTACAATGAGCAGTTCTTC
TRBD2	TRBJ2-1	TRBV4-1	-	CASSLSLASGIDEQFF	TGCGCCAGCAGCCTGTCTTTGGCTAGCGGGATTGATGAGCAGTTCTTC
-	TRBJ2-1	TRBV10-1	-	CASSEAGNNEQFF	TGCGCCAGCAGTGAAGCAGGGAACAATGAGCAGTTCTTC
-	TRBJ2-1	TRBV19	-	CASSILSGSSYNEQFF	TGTGCCAGTAGTATTCTCTCCGGGAGCTCCTACAATGAGCAGTTCTTC
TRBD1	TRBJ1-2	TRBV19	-	CASSTRQGAPYGYTF	TGTGCCAGTAGTACTAGACAGGGGGCACCCTATGGCTACACCTTC
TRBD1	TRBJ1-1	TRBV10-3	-	CAITGTANTEAFF	TGTGCCATAACCGGGACAGCGAACACTGAAGCTTTCTTT
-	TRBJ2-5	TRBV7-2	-	CASSLASPDFQETQYF	TGTGCCAGCAGCTTAGCCTCGCCGGACTTCCAAGAGACCCAGTACTTC
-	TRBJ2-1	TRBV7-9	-	CASSVPFSGKDNEQFF	TGTGCCAGCAGCGTACCTTTCTCGGGAAAAGACAATGAGCAGTTCTTC
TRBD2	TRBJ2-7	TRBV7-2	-	CASSSNGGGRDEQYF	TGTGCCAGCAGCTCCAACGGGGGGGGACGAGACGAGCAGTACTTC
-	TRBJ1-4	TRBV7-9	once	CASSTGWLEKLFF	TGTGCCAGCAGCACGGGTTGGCTGGAAAAACTGTTTTTT
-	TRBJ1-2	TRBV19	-	CASSTPTAYYGYTF	TGTGCCAGTAGTACCCCGACAGCATATTATGGCTACACCTTC
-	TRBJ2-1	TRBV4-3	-	CASSQAPQGALYNEQFF	TGCGCCAGCAGCCAGGCGCCACAGGGAGCCTTATACAATGAGCAGTTCTTC
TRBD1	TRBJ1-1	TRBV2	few	CASSEVVWQGDFF	TGTGCCAGCAGTGAAGTAGTATGGCAGGGGGACTTCTTT